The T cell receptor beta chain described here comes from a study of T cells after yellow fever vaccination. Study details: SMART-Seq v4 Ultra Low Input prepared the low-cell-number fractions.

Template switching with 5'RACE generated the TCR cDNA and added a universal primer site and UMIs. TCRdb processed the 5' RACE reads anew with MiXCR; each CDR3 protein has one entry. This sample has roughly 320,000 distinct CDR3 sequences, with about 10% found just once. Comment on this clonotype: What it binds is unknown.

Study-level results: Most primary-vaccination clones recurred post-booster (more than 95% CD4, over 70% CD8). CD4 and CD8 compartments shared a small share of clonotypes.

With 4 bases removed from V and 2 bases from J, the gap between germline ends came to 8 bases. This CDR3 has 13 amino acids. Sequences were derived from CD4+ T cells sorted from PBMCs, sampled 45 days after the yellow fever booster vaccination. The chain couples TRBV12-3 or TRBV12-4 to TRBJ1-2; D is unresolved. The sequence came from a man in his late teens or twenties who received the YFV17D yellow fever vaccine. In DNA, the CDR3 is TGTGCCAGCAGTTCGAAACAGAACTATGGCTACACCTTC. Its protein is CASSSKQNYGYTF.